This T cell receptor (beta chain) was retrieved from a study of T-cell memory formation after mild COVID-19. The CDR3 covers 14 residues. Germline assignment: CDR1 SGDLS and CDR2 YYNGEE. V lost 4 bases, J lost 5 bases, and 13 bases lay in between. Each CDR3 protein is one row after TCRdb ran MiXCR on the 5' RACE reads. The sample lists about 84,000 distinct CDR3 sequences; more than 11% were seen once. The receptor was derived from an adult woman who had mild COVID-19 (a few samples of this study predate the infection). Cell type and time point are not known. Sequencing input: PBMCs or a T cell subset sorted from them (not recorded which). The chain employs TRBV9 and TRBJ2-1; D is unresolved. DNA for the CDR3: TGTGCCAGCAGCAGCTCGGTAGTGGACAATGAGCAGTTCTTC. Its translation: CASSSSVVDNEQFF.